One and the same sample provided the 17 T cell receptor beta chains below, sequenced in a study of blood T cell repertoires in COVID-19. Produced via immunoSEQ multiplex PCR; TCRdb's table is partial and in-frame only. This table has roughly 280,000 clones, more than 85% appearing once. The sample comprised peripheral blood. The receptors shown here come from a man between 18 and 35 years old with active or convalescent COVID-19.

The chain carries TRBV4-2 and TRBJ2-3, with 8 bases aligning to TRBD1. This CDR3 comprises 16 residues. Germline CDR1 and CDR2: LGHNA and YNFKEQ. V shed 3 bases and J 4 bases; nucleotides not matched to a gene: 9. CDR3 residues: CASSHVRGREADTQYF. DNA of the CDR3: TGTGCCAGCAGCCATGTCAGGGGGCGAGAGGCAGATACGCAGTATTTT.

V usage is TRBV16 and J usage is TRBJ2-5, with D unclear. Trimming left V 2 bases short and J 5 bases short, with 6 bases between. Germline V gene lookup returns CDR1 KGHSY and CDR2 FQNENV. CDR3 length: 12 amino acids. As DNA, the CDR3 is TGTGCCAGCAGCCAAGGTCAGGAGACCCAGTACTTC. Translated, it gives CASSQGQETQYF.

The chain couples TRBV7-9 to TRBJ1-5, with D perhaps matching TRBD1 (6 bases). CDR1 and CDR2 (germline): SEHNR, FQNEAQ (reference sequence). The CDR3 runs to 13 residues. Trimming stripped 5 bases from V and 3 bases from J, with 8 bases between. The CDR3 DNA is TGTGCCAGCAGCCGACAGGACAATCAGCCCCAGCATTTT. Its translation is CASSRQDNQPQHF.

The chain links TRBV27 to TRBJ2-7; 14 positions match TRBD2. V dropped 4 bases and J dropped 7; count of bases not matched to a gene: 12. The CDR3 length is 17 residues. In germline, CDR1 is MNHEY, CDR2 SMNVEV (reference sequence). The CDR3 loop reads CASSSGLAGAGQAEQYF. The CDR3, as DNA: TGTGCCAGCAGTTCGGGACTAGCGGGGGCCGGCCAGGCAGAGCAGTACTTC.

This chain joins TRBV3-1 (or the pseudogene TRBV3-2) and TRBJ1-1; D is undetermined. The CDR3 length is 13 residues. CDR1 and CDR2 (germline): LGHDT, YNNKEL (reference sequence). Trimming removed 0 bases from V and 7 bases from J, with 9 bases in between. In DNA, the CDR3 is TGTGCCAGCAGCCAAGAGACCGCGGATGAAGCTTTCTTT. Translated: CASSQETADEAFF.

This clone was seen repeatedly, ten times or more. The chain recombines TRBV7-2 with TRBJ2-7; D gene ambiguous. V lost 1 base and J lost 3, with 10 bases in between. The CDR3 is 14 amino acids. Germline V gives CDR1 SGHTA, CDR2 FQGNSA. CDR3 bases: TGTGCCAGCAGCTTAGGGGTATCAGGCTACGAGCAGTACTTC. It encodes CASSLGVSGYEQYF.

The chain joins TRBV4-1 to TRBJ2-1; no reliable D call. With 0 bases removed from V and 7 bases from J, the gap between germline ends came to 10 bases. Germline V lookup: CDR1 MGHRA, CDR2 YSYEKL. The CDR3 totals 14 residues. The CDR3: CASSQETTANEQFF. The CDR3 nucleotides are TGCGCCAGCAGCCAAGAGACGACTGCGAATGAGCAGTTCTTC.

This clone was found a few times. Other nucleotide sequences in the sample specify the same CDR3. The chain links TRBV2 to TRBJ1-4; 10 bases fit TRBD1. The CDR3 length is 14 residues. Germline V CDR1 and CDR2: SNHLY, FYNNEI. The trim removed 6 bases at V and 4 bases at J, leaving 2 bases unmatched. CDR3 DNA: TGTGCCAGCAGCCGGGACAGGGGTAATGAAAAACTGTTTTTT. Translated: CASSRDRGNEKLFF.

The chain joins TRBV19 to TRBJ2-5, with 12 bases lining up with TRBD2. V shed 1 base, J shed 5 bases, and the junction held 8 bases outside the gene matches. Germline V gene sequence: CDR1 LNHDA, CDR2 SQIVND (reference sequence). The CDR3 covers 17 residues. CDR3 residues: CASSIGSSGRASETQYF. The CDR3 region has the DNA TGTGCCAGTAGTATAGGCTCTAGCGGGAGGGCCTCTGAGACCCAGTACTTC. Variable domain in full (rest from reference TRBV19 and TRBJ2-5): DGGITQSPKYLFRKEGQNVTLSCEQNLNHDAMYWYRQDPGQGLRLIYYSQIVNDFQKGDIAEGYSVSREKKESFPLTVTSAQKNPTAFYLCASSIGSSGRASETQYFGPGTRLLVL.

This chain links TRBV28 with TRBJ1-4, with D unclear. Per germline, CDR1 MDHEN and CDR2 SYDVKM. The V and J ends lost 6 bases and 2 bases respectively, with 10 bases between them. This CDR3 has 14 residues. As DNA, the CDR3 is TGTGCCAGCAGCCTACTTACCACTAATGAAAAACTGTTTTTT. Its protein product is CASSLLTTNEKLFF.

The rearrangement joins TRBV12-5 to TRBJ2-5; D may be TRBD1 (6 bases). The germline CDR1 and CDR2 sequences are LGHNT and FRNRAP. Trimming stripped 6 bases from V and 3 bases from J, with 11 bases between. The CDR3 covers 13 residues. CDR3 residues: CASGYGQKETQYF. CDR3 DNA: TGTGCTAGTGGGTACGGACAGAAAGAGACCCAGTACTTC.

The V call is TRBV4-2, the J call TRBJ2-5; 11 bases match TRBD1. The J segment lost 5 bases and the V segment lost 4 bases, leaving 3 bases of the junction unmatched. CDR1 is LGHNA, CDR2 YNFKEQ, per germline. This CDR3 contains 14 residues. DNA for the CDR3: TGTGCCAGCAGCCCGGGACAGGGGGGTGAGACCCAGTACTTC. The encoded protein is CASSPGQGGETQYF.

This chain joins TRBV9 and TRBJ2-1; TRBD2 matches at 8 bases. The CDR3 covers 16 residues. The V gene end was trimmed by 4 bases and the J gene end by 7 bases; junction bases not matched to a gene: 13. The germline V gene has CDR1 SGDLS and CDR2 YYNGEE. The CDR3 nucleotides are TGTGCCAGCAGCTCATTAGGGACTAGTGGCGGGAATGAGCAGTTCTTC. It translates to CASSSLGTSGGNEQFF.

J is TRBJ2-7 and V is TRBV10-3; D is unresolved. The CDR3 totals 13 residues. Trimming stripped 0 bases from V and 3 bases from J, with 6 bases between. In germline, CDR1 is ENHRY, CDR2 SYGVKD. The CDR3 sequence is CAISESSFYEQYF. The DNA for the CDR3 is TGTGCCATCAGTGAGTCGAGCTTCTACGAGCAGTACTTC.

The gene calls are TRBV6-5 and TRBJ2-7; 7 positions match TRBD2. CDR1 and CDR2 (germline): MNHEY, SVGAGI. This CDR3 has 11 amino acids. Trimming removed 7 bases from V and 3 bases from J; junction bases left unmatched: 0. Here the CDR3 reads CASTGGYEQYF. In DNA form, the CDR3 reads TGTGCCAGCACGGGGGGCTACGAGCAGTACTTC.

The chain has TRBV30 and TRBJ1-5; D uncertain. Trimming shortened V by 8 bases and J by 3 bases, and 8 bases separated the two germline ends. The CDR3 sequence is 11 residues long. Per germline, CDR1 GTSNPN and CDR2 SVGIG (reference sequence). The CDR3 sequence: CAAGFNQPQHF. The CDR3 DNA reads TGTGCCGCCGGGTTCAATCAGCCCCAGCATTTT.

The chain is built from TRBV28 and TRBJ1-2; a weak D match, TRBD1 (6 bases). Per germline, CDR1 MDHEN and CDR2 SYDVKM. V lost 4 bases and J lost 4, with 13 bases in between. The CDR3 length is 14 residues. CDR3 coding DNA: TGTGCCAGCAGTTCAATGGACAGACCCTATGGCTACACCTTC. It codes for CASSSMDRPYGYTF.